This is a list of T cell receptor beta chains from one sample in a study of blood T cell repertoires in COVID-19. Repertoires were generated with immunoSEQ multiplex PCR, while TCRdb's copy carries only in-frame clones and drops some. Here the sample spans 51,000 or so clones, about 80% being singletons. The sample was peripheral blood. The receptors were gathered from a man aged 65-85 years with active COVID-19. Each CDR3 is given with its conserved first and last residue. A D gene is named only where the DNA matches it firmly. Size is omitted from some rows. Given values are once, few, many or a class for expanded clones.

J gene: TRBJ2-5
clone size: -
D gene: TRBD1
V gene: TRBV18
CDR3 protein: CASSPPGQGRETQYF
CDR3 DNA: TGTGCCAGCTCACCTCCGGGACAGGGTCGAGAGACCCAGTACTTC

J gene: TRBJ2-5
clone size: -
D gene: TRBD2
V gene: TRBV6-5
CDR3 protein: CASSSSGGPGETQYF
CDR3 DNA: TGTGCCAGCAGCTCTAGCGGGGGTCCCGGGGAGACCCAGTACTTC

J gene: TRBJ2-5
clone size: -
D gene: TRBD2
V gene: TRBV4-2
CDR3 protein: CASSQDPSGLETQYF
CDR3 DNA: TGTGCCAGCAGCCAAGATCCTAGCGGGTTAGAGACCCAGTACTTC

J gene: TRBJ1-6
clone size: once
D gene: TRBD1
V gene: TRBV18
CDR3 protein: CASSRGRGLGSPLHF
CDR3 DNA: TGTGCCAGCTCACGAGGCAGGGGGTTGGGTTCACCCCTCCACTTT

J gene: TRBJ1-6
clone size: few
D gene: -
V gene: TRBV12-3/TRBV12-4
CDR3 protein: CASRSGVSPLHF
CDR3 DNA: TGTGCCAGCAGGTCGGGGGTTTCACCCCTCCACTTT

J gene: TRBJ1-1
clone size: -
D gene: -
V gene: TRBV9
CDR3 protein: CASSVGRVNTEAFF
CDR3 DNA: TGTGCCAGCAGCGTAGGTCGGGTGAACACTGAAGCTTTCTTT

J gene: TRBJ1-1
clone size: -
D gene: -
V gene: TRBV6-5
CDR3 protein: CASSYSAGNTEAFF
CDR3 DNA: TGTGCCAGCAGTTACTCGGCAGGGAACACTGAAGCTTTCTTT

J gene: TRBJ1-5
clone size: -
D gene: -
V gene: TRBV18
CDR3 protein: CASSPPGQPQHF
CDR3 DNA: TGTGCCAGCTCACCCCCCGGTCAGCCCCAGCATTTT

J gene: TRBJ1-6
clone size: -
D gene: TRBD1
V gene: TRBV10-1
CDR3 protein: CASRPPAGTGGASYNSPLHF
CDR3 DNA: TGCGCCAGCAGGCCTCCGGCGGGGACAGGGGGCGCATCCTATAATTCACCCCTCCACTTT

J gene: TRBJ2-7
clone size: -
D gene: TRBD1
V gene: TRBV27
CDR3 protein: CASSPGQGGSYEQYF
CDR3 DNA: TGTGCCAGCAGTCCCGGACAGGGTGGATCCTACGAGCAGTACTTC

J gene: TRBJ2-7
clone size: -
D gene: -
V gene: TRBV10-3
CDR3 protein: CAIGREGYEQYF
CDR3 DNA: TGTGCCATCGGCAGGGAAGGGTACGAGCAGTACTTC

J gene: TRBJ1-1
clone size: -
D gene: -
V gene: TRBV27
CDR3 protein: CASRPLGRANTEAFF
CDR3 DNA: TGTGCCAGCAGGCCCCTGGGCAGGGCGAACACTGAAGCTTTCTTT

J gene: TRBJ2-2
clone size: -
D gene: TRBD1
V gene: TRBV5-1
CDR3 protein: CASSTGQAEGGELFF
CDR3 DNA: TGCGCCAGCAGCACGGGACAGGCCGAAGGCGGGGAGCTGTTTTTT

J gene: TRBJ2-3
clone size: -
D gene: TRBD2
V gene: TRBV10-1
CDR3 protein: CASNPIAGGPTDTQYF
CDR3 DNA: TGCGCCAGCAACCCCATAGCGGGGGGACCAACAGATACGCAGTATTTT

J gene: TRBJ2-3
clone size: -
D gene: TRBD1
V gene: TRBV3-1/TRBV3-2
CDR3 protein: CASSDGTGTDTQYF
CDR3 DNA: TGTGCCAGCTCCGATGGGACAGGGACAGATACGCAGTATTTT

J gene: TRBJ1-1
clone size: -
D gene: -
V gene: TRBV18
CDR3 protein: CASSRTGQGYEGTEAFF
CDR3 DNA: TGTGCCAGCTCAAGAACAGGGCAGGGCTACGAGGGCACTGAAGCTTTCTTT

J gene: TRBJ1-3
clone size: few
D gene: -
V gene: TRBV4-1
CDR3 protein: CASSQANLIGDRYSGNTIYF
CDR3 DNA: TGCGCCAGCAGCCAAGCTAATTTAATAGGAGACAGGTACTCTGGAAACACCATATATTTT

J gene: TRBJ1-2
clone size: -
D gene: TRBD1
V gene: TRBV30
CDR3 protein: CAWTTPGGFYGYTF
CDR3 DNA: TGTGCCTGGACGACACCAGGGGGCTTCTATGGCTACACCTTC

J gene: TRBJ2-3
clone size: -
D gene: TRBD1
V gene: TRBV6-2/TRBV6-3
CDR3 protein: CASSTDRVQYF
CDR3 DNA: TGTGCCAGCAGTACGGACAGGGTGCAGTATTTT

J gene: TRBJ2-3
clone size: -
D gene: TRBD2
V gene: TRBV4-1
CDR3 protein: CASSQDLLAGVSTDTQYF
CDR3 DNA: TGCGCCAGCAGCCAAGATCTCCTAGCGGGGGTCTCCACAGATACGCAGTATTTT

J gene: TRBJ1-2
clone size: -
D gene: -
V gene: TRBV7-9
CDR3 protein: CASSLTGTNYGYTF
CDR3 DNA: TGTGCCAGCAGCCTTACAGGGACTAACTATGGCTACACCTTC

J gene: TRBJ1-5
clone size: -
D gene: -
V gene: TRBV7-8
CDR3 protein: CASSLSRSNQPQHF
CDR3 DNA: TGTGCCAGCAGCCTTTCGAGGAGCAATCAGCCCCAGCATTTT

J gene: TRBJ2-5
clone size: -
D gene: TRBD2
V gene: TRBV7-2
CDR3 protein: CASSLSLAGGRETQYF
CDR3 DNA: TGTGCCAGCAGCTTATCACTAGCGGGGGGTCGAGAGACCCAGTACTTC

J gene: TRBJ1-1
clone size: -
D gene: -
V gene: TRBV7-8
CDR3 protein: CASSLEFTGPSNTEAFF
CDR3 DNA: TGTGCCAGCAGCTTAGAGTTCACAGGGCCCTCGAACACTGAAGCTTTCTTT

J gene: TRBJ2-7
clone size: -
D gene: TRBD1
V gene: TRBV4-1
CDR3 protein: CASTAGQGDYEQYF
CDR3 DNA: TGCGCCAGCACCGCGGGACAGGGGGACTACGAGCAGTACTTC

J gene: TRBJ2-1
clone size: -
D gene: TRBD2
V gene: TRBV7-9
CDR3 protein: CASRSSSGGARKQFF
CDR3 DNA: TGTGCCAGCAGATCATCTAGCGGGGGGGCCAGGAAGCAGTTCTTC

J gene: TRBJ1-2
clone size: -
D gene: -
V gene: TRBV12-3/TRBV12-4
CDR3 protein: CASSFHGNYGYTF
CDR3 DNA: TGTGCCAGCAGTTTTCACGGTAACTATGGCTACACCTTC

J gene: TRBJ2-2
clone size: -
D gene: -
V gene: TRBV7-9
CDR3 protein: CARTGHDTGELFF
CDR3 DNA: TGTGCCCGGACGGGACACGACACCGGGGAGCTGTTTTTT

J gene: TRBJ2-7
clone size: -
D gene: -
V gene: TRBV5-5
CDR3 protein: CASSLVGVSHEQYF
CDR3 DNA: TGTGCCAGCAGCTTGGTAGGGGTATCCCACGAGCAGTACTTC

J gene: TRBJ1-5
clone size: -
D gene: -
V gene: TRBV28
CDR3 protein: CASRGGGFNQPQHF
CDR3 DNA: TGTGCCTCCCGGGGAGGGGGATTCAATCAGCCCCAGCATTTT

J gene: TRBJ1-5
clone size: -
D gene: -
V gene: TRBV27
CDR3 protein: CASGNQGSNQPQHF
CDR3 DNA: TGTGCCAGCGGTAACCAGGGAAGCAATCAGCCCCAGCATTTT

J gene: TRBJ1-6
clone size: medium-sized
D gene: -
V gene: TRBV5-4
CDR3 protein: CASSAGPRADNSPLHF
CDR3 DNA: TGTGCCAGCAGCGCGGGACCCCGGGCGGATAATTCACCCCTCCACTTT

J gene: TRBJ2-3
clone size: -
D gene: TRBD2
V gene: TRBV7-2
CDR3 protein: CASSSRRATSANTDTQYF
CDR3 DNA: TGTGCCAGCAGCTCCCGACGGGCGACTAGCGCGAACACAGATACGCAGTATTTT

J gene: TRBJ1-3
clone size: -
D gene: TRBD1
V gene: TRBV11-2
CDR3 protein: CASRLEGTGDRSGNTIYF
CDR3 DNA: TGTGCCAGCAGATTAGAAGGGACAGGGGATAGGTCTGGAAACACCATATATTTT

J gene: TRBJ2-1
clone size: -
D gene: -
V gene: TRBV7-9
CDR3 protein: CASSSFGGILNEQFF
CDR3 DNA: TGTGCCAGCAGCTCCTTCGGGGGAATACTGAATGAGCAGTTCTTC

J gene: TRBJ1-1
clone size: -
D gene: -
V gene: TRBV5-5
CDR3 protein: CASSLRAGVNTEAFF
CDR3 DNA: TGTGCCAGCAGCTTGCGGGCAGGGGTGAACACTGAAGCTTTCTTT

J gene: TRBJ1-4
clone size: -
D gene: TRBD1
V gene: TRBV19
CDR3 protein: CASSRQTGVNEKLFF
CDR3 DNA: TGTGCCAGTAGTAGGCAGACAGGGGTAAATGAAAAACTGTTTTTT

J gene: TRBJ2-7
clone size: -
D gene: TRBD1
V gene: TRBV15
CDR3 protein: CATSRADRYGEQYF
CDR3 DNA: TGTGCCACCAGCAGGGCGGACAGGTATGGCGAGCAGTACTTC

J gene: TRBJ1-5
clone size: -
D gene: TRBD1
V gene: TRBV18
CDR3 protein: CASSPGTGAINMPQHF
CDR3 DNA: TGTGCCAGCTCACCCGGGACAGGGGCTATCAACATGCCCCAGCATTTT

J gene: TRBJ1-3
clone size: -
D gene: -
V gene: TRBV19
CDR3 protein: CASSINSGNTIYF
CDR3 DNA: TGTGCCAGTAGTATCAACTCTGGAAACACCATATATTTT

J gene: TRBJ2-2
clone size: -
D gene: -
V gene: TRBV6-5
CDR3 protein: CASSYRQGGGELFF
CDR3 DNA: TGTGCCAGCAGTTACCGGCAGGGGGGCGGGGAGCTGTTTTTT

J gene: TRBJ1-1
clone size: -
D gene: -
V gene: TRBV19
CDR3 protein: CASSMGRTEAFF
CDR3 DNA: TGTGCCAGTAGTATGGGGCGCACTGAAGCTTTCTTT

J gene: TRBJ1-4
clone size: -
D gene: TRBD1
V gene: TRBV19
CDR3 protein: CASSILIDRGLEKLFF
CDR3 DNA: TGTGCCAGTAGTATCCTGATTGACAGGGGACTGGAAAAACTGTTTTTT

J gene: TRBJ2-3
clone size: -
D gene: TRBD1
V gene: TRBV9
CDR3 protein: CASSGEAGGADTQYF
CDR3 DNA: TGTGCCAGCAGCGGAGAAGCAGGGGGAGCAGATACGCAGTATTTT

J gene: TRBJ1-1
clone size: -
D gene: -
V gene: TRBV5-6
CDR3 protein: CASSPVINTEAFF
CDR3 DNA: TGTGCCAGCAGCCCAGTAATAAACACTGAAGCTTTCTTT

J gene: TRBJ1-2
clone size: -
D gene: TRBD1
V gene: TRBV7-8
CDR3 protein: CASSPRTGSSFNYGYTF
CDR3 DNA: TGTGCCAGCAGCCCACGGACAGGGTCCTCATTTAACTATGGCTACACCTTC

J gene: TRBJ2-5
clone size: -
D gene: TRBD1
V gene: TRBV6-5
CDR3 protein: CASSYAGTGVGETQYF
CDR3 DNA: TGTGCCAGCAGTTACGCCGGGACAGGGGTTGGGGAGACCCAGTACTTC

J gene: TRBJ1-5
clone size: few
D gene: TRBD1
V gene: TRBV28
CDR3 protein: CASSLGQGAFQPQHF
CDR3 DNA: TGTGCCAGCAGTCTGGGACAGGGGGCTTTTCAGCCCCAGCATTTT

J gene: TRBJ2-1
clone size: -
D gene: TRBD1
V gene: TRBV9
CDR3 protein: CASSVGTGNEQFF
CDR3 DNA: TGTGCCAGCAGCGTAGGGACAGGAAATGAGCAGTTCTTC

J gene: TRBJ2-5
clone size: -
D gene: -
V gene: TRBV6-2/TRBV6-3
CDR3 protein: CASSLLPTEIYQETQYF
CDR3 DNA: TGTGCCAGCAGTTTACTGCCGACAGAGATCTACCAAGAGACCCAGTACTTC

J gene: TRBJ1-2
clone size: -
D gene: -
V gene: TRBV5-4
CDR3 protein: CASSPAVTAGYGYTF
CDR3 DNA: TGTGCCAGCAGCCCTGCGGTGACAGCGGGGTATGGCTACACCTTC

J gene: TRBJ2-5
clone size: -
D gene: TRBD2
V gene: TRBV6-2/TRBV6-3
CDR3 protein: CASSPGLGETQYF
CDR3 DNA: TGTGCCAGCAGTCCCGGACTAGGAGAGACCCAGTACTTC

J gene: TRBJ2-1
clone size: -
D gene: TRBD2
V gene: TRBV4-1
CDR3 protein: CASSQALIAGGYNEQFF
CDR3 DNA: TGCGCCAGCAGCCAAGCCCTAATAGCGGGGGGGTACAATGAGCAGTTCTTC

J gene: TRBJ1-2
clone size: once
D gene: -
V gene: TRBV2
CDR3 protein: CASLNRRGYGYTF
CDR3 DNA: TGTGCCAGCCTGAACCGCCGAGGTTATGGCTACACCTTC

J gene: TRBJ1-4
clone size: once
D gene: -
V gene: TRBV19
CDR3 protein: CASSSRQKNEKLFF
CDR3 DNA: TGTGCCAGTAGTTCTAGGCAGAAAAATGAAAAACTGTTTTTT

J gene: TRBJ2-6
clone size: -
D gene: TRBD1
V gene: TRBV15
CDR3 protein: CATSREYRDRGTGANVLTF
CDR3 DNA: TGTGCCACCAGCAGAGAGTACCGGGACAGGGGTACCGGGGCCAACGTCCTGACTTTC